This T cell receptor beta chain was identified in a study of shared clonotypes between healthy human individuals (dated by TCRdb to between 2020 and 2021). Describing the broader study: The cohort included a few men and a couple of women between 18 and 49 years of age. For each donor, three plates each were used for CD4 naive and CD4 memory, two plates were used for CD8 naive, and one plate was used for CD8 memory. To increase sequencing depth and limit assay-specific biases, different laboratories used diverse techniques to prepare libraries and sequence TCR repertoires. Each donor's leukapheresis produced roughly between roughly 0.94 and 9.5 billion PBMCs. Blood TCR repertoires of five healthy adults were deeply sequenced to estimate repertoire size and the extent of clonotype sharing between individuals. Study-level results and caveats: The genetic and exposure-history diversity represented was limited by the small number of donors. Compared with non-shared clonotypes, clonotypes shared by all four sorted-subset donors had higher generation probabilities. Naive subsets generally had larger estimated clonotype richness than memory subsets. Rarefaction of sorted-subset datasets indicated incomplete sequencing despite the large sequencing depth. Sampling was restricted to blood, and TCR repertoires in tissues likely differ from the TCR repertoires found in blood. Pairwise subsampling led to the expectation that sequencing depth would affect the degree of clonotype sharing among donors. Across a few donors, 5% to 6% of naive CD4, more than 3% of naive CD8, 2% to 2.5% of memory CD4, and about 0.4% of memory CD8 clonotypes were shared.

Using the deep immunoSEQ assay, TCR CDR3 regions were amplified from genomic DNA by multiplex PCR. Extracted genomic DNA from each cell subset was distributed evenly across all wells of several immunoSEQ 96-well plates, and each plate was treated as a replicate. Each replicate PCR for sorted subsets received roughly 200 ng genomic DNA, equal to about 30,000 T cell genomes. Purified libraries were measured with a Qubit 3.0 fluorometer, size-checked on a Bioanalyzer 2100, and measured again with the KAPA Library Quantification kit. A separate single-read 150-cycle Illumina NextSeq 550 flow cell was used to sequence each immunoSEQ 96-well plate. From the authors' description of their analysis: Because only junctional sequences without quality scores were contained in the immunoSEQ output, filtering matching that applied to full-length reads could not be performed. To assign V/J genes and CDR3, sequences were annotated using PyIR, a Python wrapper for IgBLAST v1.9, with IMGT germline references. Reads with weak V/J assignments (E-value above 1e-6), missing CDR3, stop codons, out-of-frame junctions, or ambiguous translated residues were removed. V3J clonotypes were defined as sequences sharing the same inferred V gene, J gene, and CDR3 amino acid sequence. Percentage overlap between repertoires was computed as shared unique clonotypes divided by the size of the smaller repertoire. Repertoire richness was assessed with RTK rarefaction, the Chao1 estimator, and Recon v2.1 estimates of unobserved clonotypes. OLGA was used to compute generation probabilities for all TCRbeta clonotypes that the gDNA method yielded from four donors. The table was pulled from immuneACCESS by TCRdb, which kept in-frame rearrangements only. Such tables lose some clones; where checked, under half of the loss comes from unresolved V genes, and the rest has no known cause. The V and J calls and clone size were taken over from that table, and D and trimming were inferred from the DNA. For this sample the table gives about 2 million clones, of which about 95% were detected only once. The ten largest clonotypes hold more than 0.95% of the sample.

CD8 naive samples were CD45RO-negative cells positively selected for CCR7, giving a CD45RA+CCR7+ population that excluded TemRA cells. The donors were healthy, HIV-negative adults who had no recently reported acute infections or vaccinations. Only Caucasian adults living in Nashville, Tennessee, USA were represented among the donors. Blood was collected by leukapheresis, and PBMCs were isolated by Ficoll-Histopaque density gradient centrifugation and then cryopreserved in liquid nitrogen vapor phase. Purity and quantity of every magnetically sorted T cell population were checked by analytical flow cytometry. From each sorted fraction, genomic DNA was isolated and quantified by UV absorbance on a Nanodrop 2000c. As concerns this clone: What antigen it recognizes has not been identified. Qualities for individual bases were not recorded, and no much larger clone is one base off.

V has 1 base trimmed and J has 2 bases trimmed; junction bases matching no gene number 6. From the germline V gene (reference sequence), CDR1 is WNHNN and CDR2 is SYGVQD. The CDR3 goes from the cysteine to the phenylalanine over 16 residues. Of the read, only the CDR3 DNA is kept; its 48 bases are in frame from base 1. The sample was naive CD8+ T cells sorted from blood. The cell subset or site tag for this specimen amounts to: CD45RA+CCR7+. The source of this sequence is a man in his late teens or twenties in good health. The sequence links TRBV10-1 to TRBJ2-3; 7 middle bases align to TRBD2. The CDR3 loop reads CASSEFSAGDTDTQYF. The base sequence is TGCGCCAGCAGTGAGTTTTCCGCGGGAGACACAGATACGCAGTATTTT.